This TCR beta chain came from a study of cytomegalovirus exposure and HLA in healthy donors. About the study: Most donors, 70% to 85% of roughly 400 genotyped, fell in the Caucasian-associated ancestry cluster. Study-wide points: A few CMV-associated chains were confirmed in vitro to be specific for CMV antigens. As a later analysis revealed, the rate of TCR association differed by HLA locus, with DRB1 most and HLA-C fewest. Researchers had no immune exposure information except CMV serostatus available.

60 Vbeta and 13 Jbeta primers were used in PCR. Sequenced by immunoSEQ multiplex PCR; TCRdb stores in-frame clones only, minus some. The top ten clones hold 3% to 3.5% of a sample with over 150,000 clones, more than 65% of them seen once. Worth noting for this clone: Its antigen is still unknown.

Sequencing was performed on PBMCs. The sequence derives from a woman between 25 and 40 years old in good health and CMV-seropositive.

CDR3 sequence: CASSATAGYYNEQFF. In DNA form, the CDR3 reads TGTGCCAGCAGTGCAACGGCAGGGTACTACAATGAGCAGTTCTTC. The V gene is TRBV2, the J gene TRBJ2-1; D might be TRBD1 (5 bases). The CDR3 loop spans 15 amino acids. Per the germline V gene, CDR1 is SNHLY and CDR2 is FYNNEI. The V end lost 4 bases, the J end lost 3 bases, and 13 bases lay between the germline ends.